Shown below are 17 T cell receptor beta chains from a single sample sequenced in a study of blood T cell repertoires in COVID-19. Clones were read by immunoSEQ multiplex PCR, and TCRdb kept only the in-frame ones, dropping some. The repertoire consists of 200,000 to 250,000 clones, with 80% to 90% occurring once and the leading ten covering about 8.9%. Sequencing was performed on peripheral blood. The receptor source for this set is a man in his forties or fifties with active or convalescent COVID-19.

J is TRBJ2-7 and V is TRBV18; a possible D gene is TRBD1 (5 bases). This CDR3 has 14 residues. V was pared by 3 bases and J by 4 bases, with 13 bases between. The V gene's germline CDR1 is KGHSH and CDR2 LQKENI. CDR3 protein: CASSPTAGPYEQYV. The CDR3 coding sequence is TGTGCCAGCTCACCGACGGCAGGGCCTTACGAGCAGTACGTC.

This clone has just one count. The chain uses TRBV6-5 and TRBJ1-4, with a tentative D call TRBD1 (5 bases). CDR1 is MNHEY, CDR2 SVGAGI, per germline. V was trimmed by 8 bases and J by 5 bases, leaving 12 bases between them. This CDR3 has 13 residues. CDR3 sequence reads: CASGGLRNEKLFF. The CDR3 bases are TGTGCCAGCGGGGGGTTGCGGAATGAAAAACTGTTTTTT.

This sequence joins TRBV11-2 and TRBJ2-4, with 13 bases identical to TRBD2. CDR3 length: 15 residues. J lost 4 bases, V lost 5 bases, and 2 bases had no gene match. The germline V gene encodes CDR1 SGHAT and CDR2 FQNNGV. CDR3 bases: TGTGCCAGCAGCCGGACTAGCGGGGGTAAAAACATTCAGTACTTC. Residues: CASSRTSGGKNIQYF.

The chain employs TRBV5-1 and TRBJ1-5; TRBD1 matches 7 bases. Germline trimming cut 0 bases from V and 4 bases from J; bases unmatched to any gene: 1. The germline CDR1 and CDR2 sequences are SGHRS and YFSETQ. The CDR3 length is 14 residues. The CDR3 nucleotides are TGCGCCAGCAGCTTGGGGACAGGAAATCAGCCCCAGCATTTT. Protein: CASSLGTGNQPQHF.

The CDR3 protein is CASSLVGQGYNEQFF. The CDR3 DNA sequence: TGCGCCAGCAGCTTGGTGGGACAGGGGTACAATGAGCAGTTCTTC. The chain joins TRBV5-1 to TRBJ2-1; 10 nucleotides align to TRBD1. Germline V gene data show CDR1 as SGHRS and CDR2 as YFSETQ. V trimming: 0 bases; J trimming: 4 bases; junction bases outside the gene matches: 1. This CDR3 has 15 residues.

The chain is built from TRBV2 and TRBJ2-1; 12 bases map to TRBD1. This CDR3 region has 15 residues. Per the germline V gene, CDR1 is SNHLY and CDR2 is FYNNEI. The V gene end was trimmed by 6 bases and the J gene end by 7 bases; junction bases not matched to a gene: 7. The CDR3 reads CASRGGTGGFNEQFF. CDR3 bases: TGTGCCAGCAGGGGCGGGACAGGGGGCTTTAATGAGCAGTTCTTC.

This sequence joins TRBV18 and TRBJ2-7; 8 nucleotides agree with TRBD2. The CDR3 is 13 residues long. Germline assignment: CDR1 KGHSH and CDR2 LQKENI. V shed 6 bases, J shed 4 bases, and the junction held 5 bases outside the gene matches. The CDR3: CASSPAGGYEQYF. In nucleotides, the CDR3 is TGTGCCAGCTCCCCCGCGGGAGGTTACGAGCAGTACTTC.

The rearrangement links TRBV5-4 to TRBJ2-7; 8 bases fit TRBD1. The CDR3 has 15 residues. Germline V gene sequence: CDR1 SGHNT, CDR2 YYREEE (reference sequence). Trimming cost V 4 bases and J 0 bases; bases outside gene matches: 6. CDR3 loop: CASSLKTGVSYEQYF. The CDR3 DNA sequence: TGTGCCAGCAGCCTGAAGACAGGGGTCTCCTACGAGCAGTACTTC.

This sequence joins TRBV4-3 and TRBJ1-2; possibly TRBD1 for D (6 bases). The CDR3 extends over 14 amino acids. Deletions cut 4 bases from V and 8 bases from J, with 17 bases between. Germline CDR1 LGHNA, CDR2 YSLEER. In nucleotides, the CDR3 is TGCGCCAGCAGCCGGACTCGGGACATTGCGGGCTACACCTTC. Residues: CASSRTRDIAGYTF.

Turning to this clone: The junction and the germline gene differ at one end; a read error may be behind it. The V and J genes are TRBV5-1 and TRBJ2-5; D is unclear. In germline, CDR1 is SGHRS, CDR2 YFSETQ. This CDR3 is built from 10 residues. The DNA of the CDR3 is TGCGCCAGCAGCTTCCCCATACGAGACTTC. As protein: CASSFPIRDF.

The chain joins TRBV3-1 (or the pseudogene TRBV3-2) to TRBJ1-5, with D hard to call. The V end was cut by 0 bases, the J end by 5 bases, with 11 bases between. Germline CDR1 reads LGHDT; CDR2 reads YNNKEL (reference sequence). The CDR3 loop spans 15 amino acids. The CDR3 DNA is TGTGCCAGCAGCCAAGATTTCCGGTTGGATCAGCCCCAGCATTTT. It is translated as CASSQDFRLDQPQHF.

J is TRBJ1-6 and V is TRBV5-6; TRBD1 might be the D (6 bases). The CDR3 spans 17 residues. Germline CDR1 is SGHDT and CDR2 is YYEEEE. The germline V and J ends were trimmed by 4 bases and 0 bases, with 14 bases remaining between them. The CDR3 sequence: CASSRYRVGSYNSPLHF. Here the CDR3 DNA reads TGTGCCAGCAGCCGATACAGGGTCGGCTCCTATAATTCACCCCTCCACTTT.

The chain is built from TRBV27 and TRBJ2-3; D may be TRBD2 (6 bases). V dropped 6 bases and J dropped 2 bases, with 15 bases sitting between them. Germline-derived CDR1 and CDR2 are MNHEY and SMNVEV (reference sequence). The CDR3 consists of 15 residues. The CDR3 sequence: CASSSWEADTDTQYF. The CDR3 bases are TGTGCCAGCAGCTCTTGGGAGGCCGACACAGATACGCAGTATTTT.

V usage is TRBV18 and J usage is TRBJ2-5; D is undetermined. CDR1 KGHSH and CDR2 LQKENI come from the germline V gene. This CDR3 spans 14 amino acids. Trimming removed 5 bases from V and 1 base from J, with 11 bases in between. For the CDR3, the DNA is TGTGCCAGCTCATCGAACATAATCCAAGAGACCCAGTACTTC. As protein: CASSSNIIQETQYF. Full variable domain (remainder filled in from reference TRBV18 and TRBJ2-5): NAGVMQNPRHLVRRRGQEARLRCSPMKGHSHVYWYRQLPEEGLKFMVYLQKENIIDESGMPKERFSAEFPKEGPSILRIQQVVRGDSAAYFCASSSNIIQETQYFGPGTRLLVL.

CDR3 region: CASTDGRGGRNEQFF. The CDR3 coding sequence is TGTGCCAGCACCGACGGGCGGGGGGGCCGGAATGAGCAGTTCTTC. V and J are TRBV2 and TRBJ2-1; 9 positions match TRBD2. J gave up 7 bases and V 7 bases, and 11 bases lay outside the gene matches. The CDR3 is made up of 15 amino acids. The V gene's germline CDR1 is SNHLY and CDR2 FYNNEI.

The V gene is TRBV15, the J gene TRBJ2-1; D may be TRBD2 (5 bases). Trimming removed 1 base from V and 4 bases from J, with 11 bases in between. The CDR3 spans 15 residues. Germline V gives CDR1 LNHNV, CDR2 YYDKDF (reference sequence). CDR3 amino acids: CATSRGLATYNEQFF. For the CDR3, the DNA is TGTGCCACCAGCAGAGGGTTAGCGACGTACAATGAGCAGTTCTTC.

The chain carries TRBV18 and TRBJ2-7, with D hard to call. The germline V gene encodes CDR1 KGHSH and CDR2 LQKENI. This CDR3 contains 15 residues. V lost 3 bases to trimming and J lost 0 bases, with 12 bases between them. The CDR3 DNA reads TGTGCCAGCTCACCGGGTCACACAGCCTCCTACGAGCAGTACTTC. Protein product: CASSPGHTASYEQYF.